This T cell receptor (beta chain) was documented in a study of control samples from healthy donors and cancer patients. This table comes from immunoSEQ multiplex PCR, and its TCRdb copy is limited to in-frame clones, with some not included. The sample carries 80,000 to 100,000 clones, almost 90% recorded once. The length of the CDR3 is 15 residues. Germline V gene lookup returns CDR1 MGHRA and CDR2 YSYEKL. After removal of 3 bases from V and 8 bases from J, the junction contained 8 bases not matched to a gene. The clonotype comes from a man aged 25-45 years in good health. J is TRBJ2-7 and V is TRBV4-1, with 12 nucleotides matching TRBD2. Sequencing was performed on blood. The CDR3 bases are TGCGCCAGCAGCCAGCTAGCGGGAGGGCCCACCAAGCAGTACTTC. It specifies CASSQLAGGPTKQYF.